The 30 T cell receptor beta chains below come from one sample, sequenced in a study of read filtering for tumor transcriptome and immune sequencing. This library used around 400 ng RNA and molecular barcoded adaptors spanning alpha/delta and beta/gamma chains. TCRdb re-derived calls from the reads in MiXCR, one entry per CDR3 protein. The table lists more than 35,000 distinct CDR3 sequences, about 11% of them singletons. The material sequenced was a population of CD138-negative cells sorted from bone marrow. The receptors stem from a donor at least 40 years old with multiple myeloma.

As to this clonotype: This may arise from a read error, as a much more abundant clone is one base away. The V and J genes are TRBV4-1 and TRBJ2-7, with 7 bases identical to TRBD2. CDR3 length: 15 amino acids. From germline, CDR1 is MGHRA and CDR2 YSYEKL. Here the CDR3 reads CAGSQASWGGYEQYF. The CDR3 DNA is TGCGCCGGCAGCCAAGCCTCCTGGGGGGGCTACGAGCAGTACTTC.

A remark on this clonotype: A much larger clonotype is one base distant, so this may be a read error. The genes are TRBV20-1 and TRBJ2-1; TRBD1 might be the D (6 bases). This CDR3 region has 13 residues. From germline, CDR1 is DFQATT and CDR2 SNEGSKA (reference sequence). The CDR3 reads CNARFTGNNEQFF. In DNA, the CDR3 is TGCAATGCCCGCTTTACAGGGAACAATGAGCAGTTCTTC.

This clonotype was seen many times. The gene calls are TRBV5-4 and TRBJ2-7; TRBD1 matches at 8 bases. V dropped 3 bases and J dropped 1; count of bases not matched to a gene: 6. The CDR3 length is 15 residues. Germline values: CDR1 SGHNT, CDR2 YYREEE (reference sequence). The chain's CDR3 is CASSSGQALSYEQYF. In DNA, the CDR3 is TGTGCCAGCAGCTCGGGACAGGCCCTATCCTACGAGCAGTACTTC.

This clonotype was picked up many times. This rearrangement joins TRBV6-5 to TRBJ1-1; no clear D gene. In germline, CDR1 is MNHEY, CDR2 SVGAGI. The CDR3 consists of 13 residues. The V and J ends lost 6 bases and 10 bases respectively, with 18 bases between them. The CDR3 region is CASSSDPRRIAFF. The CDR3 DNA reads TGTGCCAGCAGCTCGGACCCCCGAAGGATAGCTTTCTTT.

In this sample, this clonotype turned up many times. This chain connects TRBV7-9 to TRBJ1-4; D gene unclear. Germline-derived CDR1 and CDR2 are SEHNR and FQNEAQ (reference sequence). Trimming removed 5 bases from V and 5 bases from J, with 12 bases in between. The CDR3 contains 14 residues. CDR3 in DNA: TGTGCCAGCAGCCCTCCGTGGCAGAATGAAAAACTGTTTTTT. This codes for CASSPPWQNEKLFF.

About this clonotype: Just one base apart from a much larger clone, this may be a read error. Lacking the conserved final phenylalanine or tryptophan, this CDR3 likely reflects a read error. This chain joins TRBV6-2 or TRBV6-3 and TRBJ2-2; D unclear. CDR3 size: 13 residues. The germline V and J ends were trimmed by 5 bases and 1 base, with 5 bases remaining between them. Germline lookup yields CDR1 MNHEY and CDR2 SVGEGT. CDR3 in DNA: TGTGCCAGCAGTCCAGGGAACACCGGGGAGCTGTTTTCT. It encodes CASSPGNTGELFS.

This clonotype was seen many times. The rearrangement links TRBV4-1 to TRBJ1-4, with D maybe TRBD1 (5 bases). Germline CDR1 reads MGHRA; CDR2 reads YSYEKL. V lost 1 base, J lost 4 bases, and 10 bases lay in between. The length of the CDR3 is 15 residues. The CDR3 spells CASSQAGLNNEKLFF. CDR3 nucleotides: TGCGCCAGCAGCCAAGCGGGACTTAATAATGAAAAACTGTTTTTT.

For the CDR3, the DNA is TGCGCCAGCAGCCTTTGGACTCGCACAGATACGCAGTATTTT. It codes for CASSLWTRTDTQYF. The genes are TRBV5-1 and TRBJ2-3; TRBD2 might be the D (5 bases). Germline V CDR1 and CDR2: SGHRS, YFSETQ. Trimming cost V 4 bases and J 1 base, with 10 bases left between them. The CDR3 sequence is 14 residues long.

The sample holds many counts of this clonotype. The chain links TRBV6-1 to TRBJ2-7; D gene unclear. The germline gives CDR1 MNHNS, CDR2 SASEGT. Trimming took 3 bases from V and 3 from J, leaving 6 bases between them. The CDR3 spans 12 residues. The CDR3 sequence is CASSDPGYEQYF. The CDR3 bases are TGTGCCAGCAGTGACCCAGGCTACGAGCAGTACTTC.

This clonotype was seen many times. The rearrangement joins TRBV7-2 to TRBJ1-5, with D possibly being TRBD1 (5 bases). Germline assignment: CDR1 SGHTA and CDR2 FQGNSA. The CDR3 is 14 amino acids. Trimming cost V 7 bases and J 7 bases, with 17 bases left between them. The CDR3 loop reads CASTQVERGQPQHF. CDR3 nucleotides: TGTGCCAGCACCCAGGTCGAGAGGGGCCAGCCCCAGCATTTT.

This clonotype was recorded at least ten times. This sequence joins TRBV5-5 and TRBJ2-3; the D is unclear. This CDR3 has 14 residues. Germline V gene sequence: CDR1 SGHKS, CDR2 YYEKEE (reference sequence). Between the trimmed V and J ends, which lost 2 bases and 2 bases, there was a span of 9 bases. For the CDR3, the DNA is TGTGCCAGCAGCTTCTCCAGGCTCACAGATACGCAGTATTTT. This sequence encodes CASSFSRLTDTQYF.

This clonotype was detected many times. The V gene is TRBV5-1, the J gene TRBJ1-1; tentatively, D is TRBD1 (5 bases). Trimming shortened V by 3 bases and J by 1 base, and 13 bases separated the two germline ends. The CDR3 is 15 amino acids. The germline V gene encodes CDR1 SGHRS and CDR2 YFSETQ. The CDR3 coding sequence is TGCGCCAGCAGCTCGGACGTAACAGGGAACACTGAAGCTTTCTTT. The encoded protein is CASSSDVTGNTEAFF.

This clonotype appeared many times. DNA for the CDR3: TGCAGTGCTAGAGATCCGGGGGGCAGTGAAAAACTGTTTTTT. Encoded protein: CSARDPGGSEKLFF. The rearrangement joins TRBV20-1 to TRBJ1-4, with D possibly TRBD1 on 6 matching bases. This CDR3 contains 14 residues. Germline values: CDR1 DFQATT, CDR2 SNEGSKA (reference sequence). Trimming removed 0 bases at V and 7 bases at J, with 12 bases between.

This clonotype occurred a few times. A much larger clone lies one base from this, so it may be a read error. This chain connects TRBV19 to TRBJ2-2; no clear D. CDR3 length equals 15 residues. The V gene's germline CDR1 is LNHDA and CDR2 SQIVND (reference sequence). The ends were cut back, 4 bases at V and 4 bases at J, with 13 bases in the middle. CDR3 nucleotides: TGTGCCAGTAGTACCTCCGTCCTCCCCACCGGGGAGCTGTTTTTT. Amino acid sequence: CASSTSVLPTGELFF.

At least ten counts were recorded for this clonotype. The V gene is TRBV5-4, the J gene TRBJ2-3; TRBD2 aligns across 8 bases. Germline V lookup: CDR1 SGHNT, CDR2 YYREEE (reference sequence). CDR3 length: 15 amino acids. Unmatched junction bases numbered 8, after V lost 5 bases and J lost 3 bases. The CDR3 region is CASRFGLAGTDTQYF. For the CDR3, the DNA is TGTGCCAGCAGGTTCGGACTAGCAGGAACAGATACGCAGTATTTT.

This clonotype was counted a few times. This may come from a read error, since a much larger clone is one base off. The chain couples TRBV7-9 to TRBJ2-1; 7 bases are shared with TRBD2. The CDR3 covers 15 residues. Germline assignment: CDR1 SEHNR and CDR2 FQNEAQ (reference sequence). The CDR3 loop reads CASSPWGGSYNEQLF. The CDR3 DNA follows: TGTGCCAGCAGCCCCTGGGGGGGGTCCTACAATGAGCAGTTGTTC.

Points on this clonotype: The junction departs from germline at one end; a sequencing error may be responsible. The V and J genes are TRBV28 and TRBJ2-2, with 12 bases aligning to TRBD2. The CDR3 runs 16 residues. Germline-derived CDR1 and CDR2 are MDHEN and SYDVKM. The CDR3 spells CASCFPGLAGTGELFF. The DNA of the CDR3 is TGTGCCAGCTGTTTCCCCGGACTAGCGGGGACCGGGGAGCTGTTTTTT.

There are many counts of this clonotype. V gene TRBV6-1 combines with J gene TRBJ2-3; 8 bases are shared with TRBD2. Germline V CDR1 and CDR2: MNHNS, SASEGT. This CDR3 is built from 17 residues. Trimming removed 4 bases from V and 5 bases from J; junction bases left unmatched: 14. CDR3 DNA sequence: TGTGCCAGCAGTGTGGGCCAGGGGACGGGAGGGAGAGATACGCAGTATTTT. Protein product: CASSVGQGTGGRDTQYF.

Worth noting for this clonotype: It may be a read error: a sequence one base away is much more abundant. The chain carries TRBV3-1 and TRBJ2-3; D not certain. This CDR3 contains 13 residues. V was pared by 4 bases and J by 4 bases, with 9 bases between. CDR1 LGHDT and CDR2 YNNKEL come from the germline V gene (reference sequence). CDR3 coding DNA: TGTGCCAGCAGCCTGATGTCCTCAGATACGCAGTATTTT. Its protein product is CASSLMSSDTQYF.

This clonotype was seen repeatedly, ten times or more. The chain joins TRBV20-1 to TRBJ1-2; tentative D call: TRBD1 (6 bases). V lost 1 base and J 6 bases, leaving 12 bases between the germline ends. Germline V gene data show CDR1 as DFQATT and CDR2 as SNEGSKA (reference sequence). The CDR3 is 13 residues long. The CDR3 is CSARVRRDNGYTF. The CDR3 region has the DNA TGCAGTGCTAGAGTGCGGAGGGACAATGGCTACACCTTC.

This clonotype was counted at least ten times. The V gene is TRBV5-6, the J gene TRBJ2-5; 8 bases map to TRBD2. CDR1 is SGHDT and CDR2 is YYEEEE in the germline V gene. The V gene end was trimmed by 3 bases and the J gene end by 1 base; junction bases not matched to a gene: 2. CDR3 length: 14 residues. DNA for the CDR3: TGTGCCAGCAGCTGGGGACTAGTCCAAGAGACCCAGTACTTC. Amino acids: CASSWGLVQETQYF.

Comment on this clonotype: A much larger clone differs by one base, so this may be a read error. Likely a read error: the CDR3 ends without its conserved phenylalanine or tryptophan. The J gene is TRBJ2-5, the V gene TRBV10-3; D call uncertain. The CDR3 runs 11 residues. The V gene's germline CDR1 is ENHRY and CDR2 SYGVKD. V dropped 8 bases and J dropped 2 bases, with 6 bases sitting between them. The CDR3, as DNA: TGTGCCATCGGACCTCAAGAGACCCAGTACTCC. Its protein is CAIGPQETQYS.

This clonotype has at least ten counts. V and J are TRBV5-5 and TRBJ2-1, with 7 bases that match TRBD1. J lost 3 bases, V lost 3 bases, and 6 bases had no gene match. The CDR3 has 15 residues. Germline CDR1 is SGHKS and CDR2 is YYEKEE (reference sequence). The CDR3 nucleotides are TGTGCCAGCAGCTCCCTGGGACAGAACTACAATGAGCAGTTCTTC. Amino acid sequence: CASSSLGQNYNEQFF.

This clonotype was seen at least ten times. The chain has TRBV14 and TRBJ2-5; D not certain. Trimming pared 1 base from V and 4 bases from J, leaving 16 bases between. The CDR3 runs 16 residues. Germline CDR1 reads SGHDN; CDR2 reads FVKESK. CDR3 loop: CASSQGYLSLGETQYF. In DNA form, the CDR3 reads TGTGCCAGCAGCCAAGGTTACCTCAGCCTGGGAGAGACCCAGTACTTC.

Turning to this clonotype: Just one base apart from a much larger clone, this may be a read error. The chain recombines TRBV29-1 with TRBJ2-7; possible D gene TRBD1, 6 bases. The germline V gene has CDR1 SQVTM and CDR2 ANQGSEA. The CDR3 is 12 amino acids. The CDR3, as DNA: TGCAGCGTCGAGAACAGGGCCTACCAGCAGTACTTC. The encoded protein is CSVENRAYQQYF.

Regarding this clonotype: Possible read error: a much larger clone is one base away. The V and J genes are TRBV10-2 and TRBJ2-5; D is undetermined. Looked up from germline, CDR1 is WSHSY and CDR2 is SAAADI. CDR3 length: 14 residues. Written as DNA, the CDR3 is TGCACCAGCAGTGACTCGACCGGTAAAGAGACCCAGTACTTC. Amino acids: CTSSDSTGKETQYF.

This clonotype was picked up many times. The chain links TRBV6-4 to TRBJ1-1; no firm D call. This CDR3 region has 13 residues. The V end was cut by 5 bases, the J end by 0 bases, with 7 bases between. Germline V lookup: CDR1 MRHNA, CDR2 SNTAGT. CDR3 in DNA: TGTGCCAGCAGTTCAGCCTTGAACACTGAAGCTTTCTTT. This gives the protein CASSSALNTEAFF.

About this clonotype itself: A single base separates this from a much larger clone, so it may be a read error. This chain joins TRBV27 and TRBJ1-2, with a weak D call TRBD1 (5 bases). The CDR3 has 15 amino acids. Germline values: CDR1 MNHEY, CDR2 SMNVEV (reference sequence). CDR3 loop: CASSSPLRGNYGYAF. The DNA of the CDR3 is TGTGCCAGCAGTAGCCCTCTCCGGGGGAACTATGGCTACGCCTTC.

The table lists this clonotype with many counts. The CDR3 nucleotides read TGTGCCAGTGCCTCCGGGGACCGGTACGAGCAGTACTTC. This encodes CASASGDRYEQYF. This chain connects TRBV19 to TRBJ2-7, with D perhaps matching TRBD1 or TRBD2 (5 bases each). Germline CDR1 is LNHDA and CDR2 is SQIVND (reference sequence). This CDR3 spans 13 amino acids. The ends were cut back, 8 bases at V and 4 bases at J, with 15 bases in the middle.

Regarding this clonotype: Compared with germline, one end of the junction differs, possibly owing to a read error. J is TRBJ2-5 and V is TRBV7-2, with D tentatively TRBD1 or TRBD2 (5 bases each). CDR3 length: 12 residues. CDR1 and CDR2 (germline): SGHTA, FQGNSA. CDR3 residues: CASTLLGDTQYF. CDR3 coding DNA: TGTGCCAGCACCTTATTGGGGGATACCCAGTACTTC. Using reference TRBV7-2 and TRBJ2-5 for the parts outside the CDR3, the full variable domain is GAGVSQSPSNKVTEKGKDVELRCDPISGHTALYWYRQSLGQGLEFLIYFQGNSAPDKSGLPSDRFSAERTGGSVSTLTIQRTQQEDSAVYLCASTLLGDTQYFGPGTRLLVL.